The sequence of this TCR beta chain was determined in a study of blood T cell repertoires in COVID-19. The table came from immunoSEQ multiplex PCR; TCRdb's copy has only in-frame clones and leaves some out. Here the sample spans more than 85,000 clones, approximately 91% being singletons. Trimming stripped 5 bases from V and 7 bases from J, with 9 bases between. The CDR3 covers 12 residues. The source is a man in his sixties with acute or convalescent COVID-19. Sequencing was carried out using peripheral blood. V is TRBV12-3 or TRBV12-4 and J is TRBJ2-1; D unresolved. The DNA for the CDR3 is TGTGCCAGCAGTCTAAATGTTAATGAGCAGTTCTTC. Amino acid sequence: CASSLNVNEQFF.